This entry lists 9 T cell receptor beta chains sequenced from one sample in a study of chemoradiotherapy in HPV16-positive cancers. Data came from immunoSEQ multiplex PCR; TCRdb stores just in-frame clones and leaves some out. This sample has about 7,600 clones, with approximately 80% found just once. The input for sequencing was blood, taken from a patient who underwent chemoradiotherapy. These receptors all stem from a human donor with HPV-associated anogenital cancer.

This clone was picked up one time. This chain links TRBV5-1 with TRBJ1-4, with a weak D call TRBD1 (6 bases). The CDR3 sequence is 14 residues long. V gave up 4 bases and J gave up 5 bases, with 12 bases separating them. CDR1 and CDR2 from the germline V gene are SGHRS and YFSETQ. In nucleotides, the CDR3 is TGCGCCAGCAGCCCGACAGGAACCAATGAAAAACTGTTTTTT. It encodes CASSPTGTNEKLFF.

The chain links TRBV7-9 to TRBJ1-1; D unclear. Germline assignment: CDR1 SEHNR and CDR2 FQNEAQ (reference sequence). Trimming cost V 0 bases and J 4 bases, with 18 bases left between them. CDR3 length: 17 residues. CDR3 DNA sequence: TGTGCCAGCAGCTTAGCCATTGGGCTACTTCTCACCACTGAAGCTTTCTTT. The encoded protein is CASSLAIGLLLTTEAFF.

The V and J genes are TRBV6-1 and TRBJ1-1; D perhaps matches TRBD1 (5 bases). V was clipped by 6 bases and J by 0 bases, with 11 bases between them. The CDR3 sequence is 14 residues long. From germline, CDR1 is MNHNS and CDR2 SASEGT. CDR3 DNA: TGTGCCAGCAGAACAGGCCCCATGAACACTGAAGCTTTCTTT. The encoded protein is CASRTGPMNTEAFF.

In this sample, this clone turned up once. The chain employs TRBV2 and TRBJ1-2; the D is unclear. This CDR3 is built from 17 residues. V was clipped by 4 bases and J by 0 bases, with 18 bases between them. CDR1 is SNHLY and CDR2 is FYNNEI in the germline V gene. DNA of the CDR3: TGTGCCAGCAGTGGCTGGTCGAGGCAGGAGACTAACTATGGCTACACCTTC. Its protein product is CASSGWSRQETNYGYTF.

This rearrangement joins TRBV21-1 to TRBJ2-3; the table's D call of TRBD2 was not tested on the DNA. TRBV21-1 is flagged as a pseudogene. The CDR3 is 17 amino acids. The CDR3 loop reads CASSRRGLVPPPDTQYF. CDR3 bases: TGTGCCAGCAGCAGGCGGGGACTAGTTCCCCCCCCAGATACGCAGTATTTT.

The chain combines TRBV19 with TRBJ2-2; 7 positions agree with TRBD1. CDR3 length: 16 residues. The trim removed 1 base at V and 3 bases at J, leaving 5 bases unmatched. The V gene's germline CDR1 is LNHDA and CDR2 SQIVND (reference sequence). The CDR3 coding sequence is TGTGCCAGTAGTATAGGACAGGGTAGCTACACCGGGGAGCTGTTTTTT. Encoded protein: CASSIGQGSYTGELFF.

The chain employs TRBV19 and TRBJ1-1, with D hard to call. Germline assignment: CDR1 LNHDA and CDR2 SQIVND (reference sequence). The length of the CDR3 is 14 residues. V lost 3 bases and J lost 1, with 9 bases in between. CDR3 protein: CASSIARRNTEAFF. The CDR3 DNA reads as TGTGCCAGTAGTATTGCACGGAGGAACACTGAAGCTTTCTTT. Full variable domain (outside the CDR3, taken from reference TRBV19 and TRBJ1-1): DGGITQSPKYLFRKEGQNVTLSCEQNLNHDAMYWYRQDPGQGLRLIYYSQIVNDFQKGDIAEGYSVSREKKESFPLTVTSAQKNPTAFYLCASSIARRNTEAFFGQGTRLTVV.

CDR3: CASRGQWNSPLHF. CDR3 in DNA: TGTGCCAGCAGAGGACAGTGGAATTCACCCCTCCACTTT. V is TRBV5-6 and J is TRBJ1-6; possibly TRBD1 for D (6 bases). CDR1 is SGHDT, CDR2 YYEEEE, per germline. The CDR3 has 13 amino acids. V gave up 5 bases and J gave up 7 bases, with 10 bases separating them. The full variable domain, its missing parts supplied by reference TRBV5-6 and TRBJ1-6, is DAGVTQSPTHLIKTRGQQVTLRCSPKSGHDTVSWYQQALGQGPQFIFQYYEEEERQRGNFPDRFSGHQFPNYSSELNVNALLLGDSALYLCASRGQWNSPLHFGNGTRLTVT.

V and J are TRBV6-5 and TRBJ1-2; D not resolved. The CDR3 has 14 amino acids. V shed 0 bases and J shed 0 bases, with 5 bases lying between them. CDR1 and CDR2 (germline): MNHEY, SVGAGI. The CDR3 loop reads CASSYSPANYGYTF. The CDR3 nucleotides are TGTGCCAGCAGTTACTCCCCGGCTAACTATGGCTACACCTTC.